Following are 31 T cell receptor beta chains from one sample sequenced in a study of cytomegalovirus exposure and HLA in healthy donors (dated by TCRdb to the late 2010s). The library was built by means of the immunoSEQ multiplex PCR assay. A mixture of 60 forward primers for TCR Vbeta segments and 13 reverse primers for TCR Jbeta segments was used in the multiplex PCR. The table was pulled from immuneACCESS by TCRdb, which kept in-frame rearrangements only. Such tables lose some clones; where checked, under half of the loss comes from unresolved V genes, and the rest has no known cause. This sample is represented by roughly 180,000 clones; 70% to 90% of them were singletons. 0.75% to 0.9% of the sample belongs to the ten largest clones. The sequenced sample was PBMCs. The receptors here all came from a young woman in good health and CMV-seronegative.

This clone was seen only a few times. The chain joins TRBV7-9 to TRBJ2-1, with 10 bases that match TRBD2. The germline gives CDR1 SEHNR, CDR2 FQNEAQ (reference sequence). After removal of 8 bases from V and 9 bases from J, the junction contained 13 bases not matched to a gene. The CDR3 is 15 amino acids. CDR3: CASELGLAGVREQFF. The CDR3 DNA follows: TGTGCCAGCGAGCTCGGGCTAGCGGGAGTTCGTGAGCAGTTCTTC.

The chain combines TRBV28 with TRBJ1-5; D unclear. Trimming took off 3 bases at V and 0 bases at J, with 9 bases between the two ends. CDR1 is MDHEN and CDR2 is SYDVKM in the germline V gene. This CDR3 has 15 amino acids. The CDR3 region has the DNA TGTGCCAGCAGTTTTGAGGGTAATAGCAATCAGCCCCAGCATTTT. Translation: CASSFEGNSNQPQHF.

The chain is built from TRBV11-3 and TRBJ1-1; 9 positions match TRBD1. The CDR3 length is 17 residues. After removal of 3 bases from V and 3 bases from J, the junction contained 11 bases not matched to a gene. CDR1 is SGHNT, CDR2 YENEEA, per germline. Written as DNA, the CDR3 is TGTGCCAGCAGCTTCAGCGCCGGGACAGGGAGGGACACTGAAGCTTTCTTT. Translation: CASSFSAGTGRDTEAFF.

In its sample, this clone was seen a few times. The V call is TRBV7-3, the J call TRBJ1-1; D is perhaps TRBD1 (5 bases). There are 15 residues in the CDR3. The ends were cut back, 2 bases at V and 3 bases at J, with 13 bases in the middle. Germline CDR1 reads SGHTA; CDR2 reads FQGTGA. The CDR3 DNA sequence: TGTGCCAGCAGCTTAGGAGGGGACCCTGACACTGAAGCTTTCTTT. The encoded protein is CASSLGGDPDTEAFF.

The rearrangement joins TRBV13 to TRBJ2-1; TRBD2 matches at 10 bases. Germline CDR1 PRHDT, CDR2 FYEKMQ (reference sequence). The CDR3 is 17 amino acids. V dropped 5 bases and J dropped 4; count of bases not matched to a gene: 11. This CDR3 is CASSEGVGLARYNEQFF. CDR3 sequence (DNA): TGTGCCAGCAGCGAAGGGGTGGGACTAGCGAGATACAATGAGCAGTTCTTC. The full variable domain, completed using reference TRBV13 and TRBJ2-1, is AAGVIQSPRHLIKEKRETATLKCYPIPRHDTVYWYQQGPGQDPQFLISFYEKMQSDKGSIPDRFSAQQFSDYHSELNMSSLELGDSALYFCASSEGVGLARYNEQFFGPGTRLTVL.

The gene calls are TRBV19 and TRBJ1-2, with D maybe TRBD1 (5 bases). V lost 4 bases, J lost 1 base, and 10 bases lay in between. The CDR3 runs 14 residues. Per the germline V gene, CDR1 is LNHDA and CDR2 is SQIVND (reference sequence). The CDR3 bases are TGTGCCAGTAGTACGGGGGTGTTTAACTATGGCTACACCTTC. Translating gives CASSTGVFNYGYTF.

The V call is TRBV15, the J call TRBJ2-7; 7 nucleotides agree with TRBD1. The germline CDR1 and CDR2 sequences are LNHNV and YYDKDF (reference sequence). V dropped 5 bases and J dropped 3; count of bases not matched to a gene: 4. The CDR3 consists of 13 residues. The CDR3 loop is CATSRDRDYEQYF. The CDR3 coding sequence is TGTGCCACCAGCCGGGACAGAGACTACGAGCAGTACTTC.

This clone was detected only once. In DNA, the CDR3 is TGTGCCAGCAGCTTACTAGGGTCGGGACTTCCATATGAGCAGTTCTTC. Its translation: CASSLLGSGLPYEQFF. The chain has TRBV7-8 and TRBJ2-1; TRBD2 is a possible D gene (6 bases). Germline values: CDR1 SGHVS, CDR2 FQNEAQ. The length of the CDR3 is 16 residues. V dropped 2 bases and J dropped 8 bases, with 19 bases sitting between them.

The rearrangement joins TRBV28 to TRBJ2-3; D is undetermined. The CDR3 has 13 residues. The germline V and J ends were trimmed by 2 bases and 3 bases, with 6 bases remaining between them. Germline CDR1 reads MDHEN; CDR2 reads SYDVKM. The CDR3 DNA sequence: TGTGCCAGCAGTTTAATACAGACAGATACGCAGTATTTT. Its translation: CASSLIQTDTQYF.

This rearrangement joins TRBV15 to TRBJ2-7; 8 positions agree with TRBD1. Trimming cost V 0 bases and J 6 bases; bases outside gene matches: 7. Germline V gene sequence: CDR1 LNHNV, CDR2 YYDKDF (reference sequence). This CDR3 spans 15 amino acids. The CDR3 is CATSRDNGQGPEQYF. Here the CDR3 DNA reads TGTGCCACCAGCAGAGACAACGGACAGGGTCCCGAGCAGTACTTC.

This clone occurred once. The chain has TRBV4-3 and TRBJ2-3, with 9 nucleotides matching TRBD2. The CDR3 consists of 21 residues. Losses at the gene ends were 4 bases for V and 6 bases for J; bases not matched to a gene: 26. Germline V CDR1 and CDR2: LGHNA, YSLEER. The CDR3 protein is CASSRSPGLASRGPHEDTQYF. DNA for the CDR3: TGCGCCAGCAGCCGATCTCCGGGACTAGCCTCGAGGGGTCCTCACGAGGATACGCAGTATTTT.

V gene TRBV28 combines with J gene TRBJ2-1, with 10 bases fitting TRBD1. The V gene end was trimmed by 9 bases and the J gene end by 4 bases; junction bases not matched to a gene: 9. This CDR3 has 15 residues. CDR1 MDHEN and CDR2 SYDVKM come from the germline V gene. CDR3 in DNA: TGTGCCAGTCCGGCAGGGACAGGGGAGTACAATGAGCAGTTCTTC. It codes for CASPAGTGEYNEQFF.

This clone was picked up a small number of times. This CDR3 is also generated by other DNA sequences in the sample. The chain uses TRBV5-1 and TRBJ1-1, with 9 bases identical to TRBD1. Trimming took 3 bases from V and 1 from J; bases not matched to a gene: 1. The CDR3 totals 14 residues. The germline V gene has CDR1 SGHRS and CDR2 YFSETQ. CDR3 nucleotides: TGCGCCAGCAGCTCGGGACAGGGGAACACTGAAGCTTTCTTT. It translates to CASSSGQGNTEAFF.

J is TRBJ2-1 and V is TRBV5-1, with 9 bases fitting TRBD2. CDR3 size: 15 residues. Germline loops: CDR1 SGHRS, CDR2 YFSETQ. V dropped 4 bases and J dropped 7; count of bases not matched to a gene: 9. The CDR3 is CASSPIAGVQNEQFF. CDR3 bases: TGCGCCAGCAGCCCGATAGCGGGAGTGCAGAATGAGCAGTTCTTC.

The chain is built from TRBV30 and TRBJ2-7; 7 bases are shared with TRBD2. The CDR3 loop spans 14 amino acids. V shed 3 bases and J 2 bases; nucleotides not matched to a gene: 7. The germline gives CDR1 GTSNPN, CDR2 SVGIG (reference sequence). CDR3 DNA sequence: TGTGCCTGGAGCCCCCTAGCGGAGGCCTACGAGCAGTACTTC. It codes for CAWSPLAEAYEQYF.

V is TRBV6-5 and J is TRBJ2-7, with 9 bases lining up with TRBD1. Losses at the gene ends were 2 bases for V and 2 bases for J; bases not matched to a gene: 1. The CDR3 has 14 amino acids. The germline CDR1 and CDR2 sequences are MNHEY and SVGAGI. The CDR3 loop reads CASSYDRGAYEQYF. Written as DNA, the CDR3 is TGTGCCAGCAGTTACGACAGGGGGGCCTACGAGCAGTACTTC.

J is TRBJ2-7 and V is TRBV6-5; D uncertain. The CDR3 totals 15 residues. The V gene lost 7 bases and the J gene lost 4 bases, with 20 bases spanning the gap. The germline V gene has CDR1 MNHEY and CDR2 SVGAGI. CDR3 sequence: CASTRNRAFGYEQYF. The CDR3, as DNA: TGTGCCAGCACTCGGAACAGAGCATTCGGATACGAGCAGTACTTC.

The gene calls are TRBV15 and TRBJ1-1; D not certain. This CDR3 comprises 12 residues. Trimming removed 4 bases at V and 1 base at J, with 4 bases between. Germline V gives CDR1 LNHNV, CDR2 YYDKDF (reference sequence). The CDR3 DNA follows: TGTGCCACCAGCACTAGGAACACTGAAGCTTTCTTT. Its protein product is CATSTRNTEAFF.

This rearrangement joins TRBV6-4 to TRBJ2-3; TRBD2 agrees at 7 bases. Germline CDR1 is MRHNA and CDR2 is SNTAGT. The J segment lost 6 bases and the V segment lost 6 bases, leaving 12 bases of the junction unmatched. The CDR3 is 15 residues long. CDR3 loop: CASSPRAGAGDTQYF. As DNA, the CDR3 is TGTGCCAGCAGCCCGCGGGCGGGAGCTGGCGATACGCAGTATTTT.

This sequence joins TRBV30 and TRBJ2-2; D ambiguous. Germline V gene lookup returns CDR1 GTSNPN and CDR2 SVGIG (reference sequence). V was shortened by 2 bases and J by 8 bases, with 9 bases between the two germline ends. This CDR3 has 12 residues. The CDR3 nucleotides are TGTGCCTGGAGTAAGGTACTAGGGGAGCTGTTTTTT. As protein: CAWSKVLGELFF.

The CDR3 nucleotides read TGTGCCAGCAGCTTCCAGGCAGGGAGGGACAATGAGCAGTTCTTC. Translated, it gives CASSFQAGRDNEQFF. This sequence joins TRBV9 and TRBJ2-1; 7 bases are shared with TRBD2. Trimming took 4 bases from V and 5 from J; bases not matched to a gene: 9. The CDR3 runs 15 residues. Per the germline V gene, CDR1 is SGDLS and CDR2 is YYNGEE.

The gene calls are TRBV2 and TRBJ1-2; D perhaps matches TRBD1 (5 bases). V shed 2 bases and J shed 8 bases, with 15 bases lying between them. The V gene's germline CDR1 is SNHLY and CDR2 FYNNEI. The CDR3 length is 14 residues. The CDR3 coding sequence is TGTGCCAGCAGTGAAATCCGCCAGGGCCGGGGCTACACCTTC. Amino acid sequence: CASSEIRQGRGYTF. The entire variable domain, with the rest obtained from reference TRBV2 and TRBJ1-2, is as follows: EPEVTQTPSHQVTQMGQEVILRCVPISNHLYFYWYRQILGQKVEFLVSFYNNEISEKSEIFDDQFSVERPDGSNFTLKIRSTKLEDSAMYFCASSEIRQGRGYTFGSGTRLTVV.

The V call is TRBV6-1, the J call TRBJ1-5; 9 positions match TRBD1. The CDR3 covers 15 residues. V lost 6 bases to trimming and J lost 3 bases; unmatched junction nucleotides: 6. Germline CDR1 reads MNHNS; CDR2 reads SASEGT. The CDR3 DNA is TGTGCCAGCAGAAAACAGGGGGCTCTCAATCAGCCCCAGCATTTT. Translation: CASRKQGALNQPQHF.

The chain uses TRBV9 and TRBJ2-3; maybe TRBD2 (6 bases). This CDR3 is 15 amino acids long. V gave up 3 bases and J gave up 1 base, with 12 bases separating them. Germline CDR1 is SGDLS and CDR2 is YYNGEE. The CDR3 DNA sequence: TGTGCCAGCAGCGCTCCGGGACTGGGCACAGATACGCAGTATTTT. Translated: CASSAPGLGTDTQYF.

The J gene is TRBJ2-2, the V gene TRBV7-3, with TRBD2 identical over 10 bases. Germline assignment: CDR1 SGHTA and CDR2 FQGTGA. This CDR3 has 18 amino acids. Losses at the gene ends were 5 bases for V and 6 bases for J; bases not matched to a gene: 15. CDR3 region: CASSPSPGLATRSGELFF. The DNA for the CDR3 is TGTGCCAGCAGCCCCTCCCCGGGACTAGCGACGAGGTCCGGGGAGCTGTTTTTT.

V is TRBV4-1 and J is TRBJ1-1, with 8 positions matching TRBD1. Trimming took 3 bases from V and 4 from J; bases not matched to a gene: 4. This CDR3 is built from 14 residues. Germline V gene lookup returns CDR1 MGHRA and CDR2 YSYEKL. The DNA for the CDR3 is TGCGCCAGCAGCCACGACAGGGGAGGCACTGAAGCTTTCTTT. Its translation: CASSHDRGGTEAFF.

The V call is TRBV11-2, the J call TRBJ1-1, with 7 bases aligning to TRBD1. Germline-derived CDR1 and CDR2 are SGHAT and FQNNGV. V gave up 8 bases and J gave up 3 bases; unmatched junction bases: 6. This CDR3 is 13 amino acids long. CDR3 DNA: TGTGCCAGCGGGCGGGACAGCTACACTGAAGCTTTCTTT. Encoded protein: CASGRDSYTEAFF.

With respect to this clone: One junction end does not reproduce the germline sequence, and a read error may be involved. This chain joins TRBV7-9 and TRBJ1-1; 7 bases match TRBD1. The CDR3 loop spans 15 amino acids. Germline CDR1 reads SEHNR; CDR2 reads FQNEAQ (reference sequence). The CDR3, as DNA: TGTTCCAGCAGCTTAGGGGGCAGCATGAACACTGAAGCTTTCTTT. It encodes CSSSLGGSMNTEAFF.

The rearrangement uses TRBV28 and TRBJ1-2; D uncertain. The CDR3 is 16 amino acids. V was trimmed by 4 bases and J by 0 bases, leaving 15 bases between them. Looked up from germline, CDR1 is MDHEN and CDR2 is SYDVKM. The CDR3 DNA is TGTGCCAGCAGTTCCTTAGGACTTATAGCTAACTATGGCTACACCTTC. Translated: CASSSLGLIANYGYTF.

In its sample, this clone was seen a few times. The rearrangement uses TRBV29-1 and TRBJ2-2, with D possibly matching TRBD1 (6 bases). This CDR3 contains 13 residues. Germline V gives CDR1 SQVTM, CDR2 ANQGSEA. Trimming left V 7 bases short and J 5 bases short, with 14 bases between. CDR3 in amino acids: CSGFKGGTGELFF. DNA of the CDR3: TGCAGCGGGTTTAAAGGGGGTACCGGGGAGCTGTTTTTT.

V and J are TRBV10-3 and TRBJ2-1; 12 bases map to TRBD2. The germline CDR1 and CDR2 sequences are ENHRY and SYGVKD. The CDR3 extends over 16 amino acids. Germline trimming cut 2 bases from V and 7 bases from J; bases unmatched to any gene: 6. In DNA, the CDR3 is TGTGCCATCAGTGAGCCAGCGACTAGCGGGAGTAATGAGCAGTTCTTC. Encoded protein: CAISEPATSGSNEQFF.